The entry below gives a single T cell receptor (beta chain) sequence along with its context. Its binding antigen is unknown. The input lacks base qualities; no much larger clone sits a single base away. V has 5 bases trimmed and J has 3 bases trimmed; junction bases matching no gene number 3. From the cysteine through the phenylalanine, the CDR3 covers 14 amino acids. Of the read, only the CDR3 DNA is kept; its 42 bases are in frame from base 1. The germline V gene encodes CDR1 SEHNR and CDR2 FQNEAQ (reference sequence). The cohort consisted of 600 to 750 healthy bone marrow donors. At the time of sampling, all cohort members were nominally healthy, though unrecorded immune exposures were likely present. The donor was CMV seronegative and belonged to the group of 320 or so seronegative cohort members. A peripheral blood sample was collected from each donor, and TCR beta sequencing was performed on peripheral blood mononuclear cells. The Qiagen DNeasy Blood Extraction Kit was used to extract genomic DNA from the blood cell samples.

The data are from a study of cytomegalovirus exposure and HLA in healthy donors (dated by TCRdb to 2016 to 2017). Background on the whole study: An earlier analysis of some 600 of the donors reported under 300 Gb of sequence data and around 100 million unique TCR beta sequences obtained from about 170 million T cells. Rather than drawing on any new phenotypic data, the later analysis identified candidate immune exposures from TCR beta sequences and the way those sequences occurred across donors. A later analysis re-examined previously published TCR beta repertoires from roughly 650 donors and added high-resolution HLA genotyping to investigate patterns of TCR occurrence. Roughly 5 DR-DQ haplotypes were handled as single units for association and clustering, since linkage in the cohort was strong. Around 300 gigabases of sequencing data and tens of millions of unique TCR sequences were included in an early release covering roughly 600 HLA-typed donors. A separate validation cohort of 100 to 150 different subjects was used in addition to the approximately 700-subject first cohort. Among the approximately 420 genotyped donors, 81% belonged to the genetic ancestry cluster associated with self-reported Caucasian donors. An earlier analysis of around 580 of the donors used high-throughput TCR beta sequencing to judge whether each TCR beta V gene segment behaved as functional or pseudogenic. Donor age, sex, ethnicity and CMV serostatus were compiled alongside the repertoire data. To predict cytomegalovirus infection status, the study combined high-throughput TCR immunosequencing, statistical association of individual TCRs with disease status, and machine learning. Among some 410 genotyped donors of the cohort, an average of approximately 240,000 unique TCR beta nucleotide sequences was sequenced per donor, of which roughly 17% were non-productive. HLA typing included class I and class II loci at four-digit resolution. Every repertoire in the discovery cohort had been generated on one and the same sequencing platform. Genome-wide SNP genotypes for about 60% of the 666 donors were used in a later genetic analysis, which treated that subset as a discovery cohort. Typing coverage varied by locus: about 620-630 donors for A, B, C, DRB1 and DQB1; approximately 520 for DQA1; more than 600 for DPA1; around 450 for DPB1. The study used immunosequencing to profile the T cell repertoires of 670 or so subjects and linked those repertoires to cytomegalovirus serostatus. The study aimed to test whether cataloging public T cell receptors could reveal signatures of past pathogen exposure.

The library relied on the immunoSEQ multiplex PCR assay. A mixture of 60 forward primers for TCR Vbeta segments and 13 reverse primers for TCR Jbeta segments was used in the multiplex PCR. A multiplex PCR assay on genomic DNA amplified the CDR3 region of rearranged TCR beta genes. The Illumina HiSeq System was used to sequence the amplified TCR beta libraries as 87-base-pair reads. In the authors' own workflow: A later analysis counted approximately 74 million unique TCR beta chains across the 650 to 700 repertoires, and approximately 11 million of these chains were shared by at least two donors. A nearest-neighbor algorithm error-corrected the raw reads and collapsed the reads into unique sequences, merging closely related sequences to remove PCR and sequencing errors. V, D and J gene segments were assigned by aligning CDR3 sequences to IMGT reference sequences. Each retained sequence needed at least a six-nucleotide match to both a V gene segment and a J gene segment. A rearrangement counted as productive if the CDR3 had no stop codons and remained in frame with V and J, and every other rearrangement counted as non-productive. CDR3 was defined according to IMGT convention as the region running from the second conserved V-encoded cysteine to the conserved J-encoded phenylalanine. In an earlier analysis of roughly 580 of the donors, sequences lacking an unambiguous match to a single V gene segment were excluded. An earlier analysis of 587 of the donors called V segments functional above 56.7% productive rearrangements and segregating when the between-donor standard deviation exceeded 5%. A statistical classification framework was developed to diagnose cytomegalovirus status using the catalog of TCR beta chain sequences. In a later analysis, TCR nucleotide sequences were compared against IMGT/GENE-DB human TR gene sequences so that V and J genes could be assigned. A later analysis assigned CDR3 sequences and most-parsimonious VDJ recombination scenarios with the TCRdist pipeline. A later analysis defined each TCR beta chain by its CDR3 amino acid sequence plus V-gene family, and excluded reads lacking a unique V-gene family. In a later analysis, around 600 highly shared, low-generation-probability nucleotide sequences were removed to address suspected cross-contamination and a sequencing artifact. In a later analysis, a clonal expansion index for each public chain was calculated from normalized within-repertoire ranks of inferred template counts. In a later analysis, generation probabilities were computed using a VDJ recombination model fitted to out-of-frame rearrangements, and the results were checked against IGoR. In a later analysis, TCR-TCR, TCR-HLA and TCR-CMV co-occurrence was scored with hypergeometric tests, and a repertoire-size bias correction was applied to TCR pairs. To estimate false discovery rates, a later analysis permuted the HLA or CMV assignments 20 times. In a later analysis, co-occurring TCRs were grouped using DBSCAN, with TCRdist sequence similarity added in when clustering inside HLA-allele-positive subsets. Repertoires with fewer than 30,000 or more than 120,000 public chains, plus five repertoires with anomalous nucleotide sharing, were excluded from co-occurrence clustering. Sourced from immuneACCESS, this table was stored by TCRdb with only in-frame sequences that have V and J called. A share of the clones is absent; for the studies checked, an unresolved V gene accounts for under half, and the remainder has no known explanation. The V and J calls and clone size were taken over from that table, and D and trimming were inferred from the DNA. For this sample there are 95,000 to 150,000 clones; 80% appear just once. Of the sample, approximately 1.3% falls within the top ten clones.

What the study reported, not specific to this receptor: According to a later analysis, most CMV-associated TCR beta chains appeared to be HLA-restricted, and the HLA associations seemed to be driven largely by CMV exposure. The study listed approximately 150 TCR beta chains as associated with cytomegalovirus. A later analysis reported that several top co-occurrence clusters appeared linked to parvovirus B19, influenza, CMV and Epstein-Barr virus. In a later genetic analysis, a missense DCLRE1C variant was associated with V-gene and J-gene trimming of TCR beta chains, and the association was replicated in an independent cohort. Because HLA typing was missing for some donors at each locus, association tests included only the typed subset. In vitro tests confirmed that three of the cytomegalovirus-associated TCR beta chains recognize cytomegalovirus antigens. A further reported finding was that TCR beta sequences accurately predicted the HLA-A and HLA-B alleles for most subjects in the first cohort. In an earlier analysis of roughly 560 of the donors, most TCR beta V segments were observed in productive rearrangements about 87% or about 30% of the time, broadly matching IMGT annotations. In a later genetic analysis, fewer N-insertions in productive TCRs were reported among donors in an Asian-associated ancestry cluster than the roughly 670-donor mean. In a later analysis, HLA-associated TCR beta chains showed more clonal expansion and lower generation probabilities than non-associated chains that were equally common. Across donors, most TCR sequences were observed very rarely, whereas some public TCRs were present in many individuals. In a later analysis, the rate of TCR association differed among HLA loci, with DRB1 alleles having the most associated TCRs and HLA-C alleles having the fewest. When HLA alleles, especially DR and DQ, strongly co-occurred, attributing TCR associations to individual alleles was difficult. A cluster of highly shared sequence variants was judged likely to represent a technical artifact of the sequencing pipeline. Correlated functional status among segregating V segments might reflect linkage disequilibrium, but an unknown experimental factor could not be ruled out. Seventeen rarely observed V segments, including chromosome 9 orphons, were excluded from the earlier analysis of approximately 500 of the donors because counts were too low. According to the authors, the approach could potentially be generalized to other disease states and immunological phenotypes. The classifier was reported to diagnose cytomegalovirus status with high specificity and sensitivity in both the original cohort and the validation cohort. The only immune exposure information available for the cohort was CMV serostatus. The cohort was sequenced for TCR beta chains only, and without alpha or paired-chain data the features that could be detected were limited. Because the 87-base-pair reads could not distinguish some IMGT-functional V segments, including TRBV6-2 and TRBV6-3, those segments were excluded. The presence/absence analyses assumed that sequencing depth was roughly uniform across donors, and that assumption may not be true. At a false discovery rate of 0.05, a later analysis linked under 20,000 TCR beta sequences to specific HLA alleles.

The sample was PBMCs. The chain is assembled from TRBV7-9 and TRBJ2-7, and TRBD1 matches 11 of the central bases. This receptor was identified in a female donor in good health and CMV-seronegative. For the CDR3, the sequence is CASSTGTGGYEQYF. The DNA reads TGTGCCAGCAGCACCGGGACAGGGGGCTACGAGCAGTACTTC.